This T cell receptor (beta chain) is from a study of cytotoxic CD8 clonotypes in ibrutinib-treated CLL. Investigators sought sequencing depths of between 1 in 200,000 and 1 in 1 million T cells. Only in-frame clones appear in the TCRdb table, and some are missing; sequencing was by immunoSEQ multiplex PCR. In the table there are more than 110,000 clones, approximately 90% of which are singletons. Notes on the study in general: Public clonotypes were seen rarely and were contracted or stable on treatment. Clonality, elevated at ibrutinib response, dropped back toward baseline at progression.

Trimming took 7 bases from V and 6 from J, leaving 9 bases between them. Germline V gene data show CDR1 as MNHEY and CDR2 as SVGAGI. This CDR3 is built from 12 residues. In the case of this clone: The antigen is unknown.

The clonotype originates from a human donor with chronic lymphocytic leukemia. The V gene is TRBV6-5, the J gene TRBJ2-2, with unresolved D. Sequenced here: PBMCs, sampled after 12 months of ibrutinib treatment. CDR3 residues: CASNARAGELFF. The CDR3, as DNA: TGTGCCAGCAACGCCCGGGCCGGGGAGCTGTTTTTT.